The 11 T cell receptor beta chains below were found in one sample sequenced in a study of CD8 T cells in ankylosing spondylitis. TCRdb reanalysed the 5' RACE reads using MiXCR and keeps one entry per CDR3 protein. The sample gives 200,000 to 250,000 distinct CDR3 sequences, roughly 18% of which show up once; about 39% is in the top ten. Broader study findings: A motif in TCR beta, a set of roughly eight highly homologous variants, appeared characteristic of ankylosing spondylitis blood.

The antigens for these receptors are not known. The sequenced material came from blood, either unsorted or a sorted T cell fraction (not recorded which). The receptors stem from a male donor with ankylosing spondylitis.

In its sample, this clonotype was seen a few times. CDR3 residues: CASSPGTRGLDTQYF. The CDR3 bases are TGTGCCAGCAGCCCAGGGACGCGGGGGTTAGATACGCAGTATTTT. The chain joins TRBV7-3 to TRBJ2-3, with 7 bases lining up with TRBD2. The CDR3 runs 15 residues. The V gene end was trimmed by 5 bases and the J gene end by 5 bases; junction bases not matched to a gene: 10. CDR1 is SGHTA, CDR2 FQGTGA, per germline.

V and J are TRBV5-4 and TRBJ2-1, with 9 bases fitting TRBD1. CDR1 is SGHNT, CDR2 YYREEE, per germline (reference sequence). V trimming: 1 base; J trimming: 7 bases; junction bases outside the gene matches: 9. This CDR3 is 16 amino acids long. The DNA for the CDR3 is TGTGCCAGCAGCTTGATTATCGGGACAGGGTGGAATGAGCAGTTCTTC. Encoded protein: CASSLIIGTGWNEQFF.

The table lists this clonotype with a few counts. The chain couples TRBV5-1 to TRBJ1-1; 8 bases fit TRBD1. The CDR3 is made up of 13 amino acids. V dropped 2 bases and J dropped 3; count of bases not matched to a gene: 0. CDR1 is SGHRS, CDR2 YFSETQ, per germline. In DNA, the CDR3 is TGCGCCAGCAGCTTACAGGGGGACACTGAAGCTTTCTTT. This sequence encodes CASSLQGDTEAFF.

The genes are TRBV2 and TRBJ2-2, with 7 bases that match TRBD2. This CDR3 is 17 amino acids long. Germline trimming cut 3 bases from V and 7 bases from J; bases unmatched to any gene: 14. Germline lookup yields CDR1 SNHLY and CDR2 FYNNEI. The CDR3 reads CASSDLPLSGVGGELFF. The CDR3 bases are TGTGCCAGCAGTGATCTCCCCCTAAGCGGGGTGGGCGGGGAGCTGTTTTTT.

The rearrangement uses TRBV5-5 and TRBJ2-1; the match to TRBD2 covers 12 bases. This CDR3 contains 16 residues. With V trimmed by 5 bases and J by 4 bases, 7 bases remained unmatched. Germline assignment: CDR1 SGHKS and CDR2 YYEKEE (reference sequence). The CDR3 reads CASRNSGTSGYNEQFF. In DNA form, the CDR3 reads TGTGCCAGCAGGAACTCAGGGACTAGCGGGTACAATGAGCAGTTCTTC.

There are a few counts of this clonotype. The chain couples TRBV6-5 to TRBJ2-1; D ambiguous. The CDR3 runs to 15 residues. The germline V and J ends were trimmed by 7 bases and 0 bases, with 13 bases remaining between them. Germline lookup yields CDR1 MNHEY and CDR2 SVGAGI. CDR3 amino acids: CASNIEDSSYNEQFF. The DNA for the CDR3 is TGTGCCAGCAATATCGAGGATAGCTCCTACAATGAGCAGTTCTTC.

The chain joins TRBV27 to TRBJ2-1; weak D call: TRBD1 (6 bases). Germline V gives CDR1 MNHEY, CDR2 SMNVEV (reference sequence). The V end was cut by 1 base, the J end by 2 bases, with 18 bases between. This CDR3 contains 18 residues. The DNA of the CDR3 is TGTGCCAGCAGTTTATATACCAATTACAGGGACCCCTACAATGAGCAGTTCTTC. It specifies CASSLYTNYRDPYNEQFF.

The chain couples TRBV5-4 to TRBJ2-6, with D unclear. Trimming stripped 1 base from V and 0 bases from J, with 5 bases between. Germline loops: CDR1 SGHNT, CDR2 YYREEE (reference sequence). The CDR3 contains 15 residues. The CDR3 DNA is TGTGCCAGCAGCTTGCTCAGCTCTGGGGCCAACGTCCTGACTTTC. Protein product: CASSLLSSGANVLTF.

The chain employs TRBV28 and TRBJ2-1; perhaps TRBD2 as D (5 bases). Trimming removed 7 bases at V and 4 bases at J, with 14 bases between. Germline V CDR1 and CDR2: MDHEN, SYDVKM. The CDR3 contains 14 residues. CDR3 DNA sequence: TGTGCCAGCAAGTTGGGAGTCTCTTACAATGAGCAGTTCTTC. Amino acids: CASKLGVSYNEQFF. The variable domain in full, with the rest retrieved from reference TRBV28 and TRBJ2-1, is DVKVTQSSRYLVKRTGEKVFLECVQDMDHENMFWYRQDPGLGLRLIYFSYDVKMKEKGDIPEGYSVSREKKERFSLILESASTNQTSMYLCASKLGVSYNEQFFGPGTRLTVL.

Many counts were recorded for this clonotype. The CDR3: CATSFGQGDQETQYF. The CDR3 bases are TGTGCCACCAGCTTCGGACAGGGGGACCAAGAGACCCAGTACTTC. This chain connects TRBV15 to TRBJ2-5; 10 bases are shared with TRBD1. Per germline, CDR1 LNHNV and CDR2 YYDKDF (reference sequence). The V segment lost 5 bases and the J segment 0 bases; nucleotides outside the gene matches: 3. This CDR3 is 15 amino acids long.

The chain has TRBV7-9 and TRBJ1-1; 9 bases line up with TRBD1. The junction had 11 bases not matched to a gene; V was cut back by 6 bases and J by 6 bases. The CDR3 loop spans 15 amino acids. Looked up from germline, CDR1 is SEHNR and CDR2 is FQNEAQ (reference sequence). The CDR3 DNA is TGTGCCAGCAGTCAGGGACAGGGAATAGGGTCTGAAGCTTTCTTT. As protein: CASSQGQGIGSEAFF.